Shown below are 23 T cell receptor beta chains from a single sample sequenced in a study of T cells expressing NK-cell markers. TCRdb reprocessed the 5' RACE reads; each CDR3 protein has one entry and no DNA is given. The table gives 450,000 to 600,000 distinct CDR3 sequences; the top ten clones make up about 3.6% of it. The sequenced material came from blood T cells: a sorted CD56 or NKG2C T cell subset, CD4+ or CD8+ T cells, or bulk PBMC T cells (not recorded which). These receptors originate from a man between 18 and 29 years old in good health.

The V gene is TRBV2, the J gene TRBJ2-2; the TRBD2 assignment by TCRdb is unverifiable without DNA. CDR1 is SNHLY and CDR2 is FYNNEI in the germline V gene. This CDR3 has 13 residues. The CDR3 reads CAAGGTNTGELFF.

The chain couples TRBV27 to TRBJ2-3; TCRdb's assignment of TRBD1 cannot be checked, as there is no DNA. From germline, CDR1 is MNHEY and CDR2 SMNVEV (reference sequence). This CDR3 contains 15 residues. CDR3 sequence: CASSFRQGRGDTQYF.

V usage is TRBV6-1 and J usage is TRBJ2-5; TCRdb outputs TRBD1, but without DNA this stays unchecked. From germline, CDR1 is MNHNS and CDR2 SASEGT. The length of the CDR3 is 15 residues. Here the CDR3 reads CASNPSTGNQETQYF.

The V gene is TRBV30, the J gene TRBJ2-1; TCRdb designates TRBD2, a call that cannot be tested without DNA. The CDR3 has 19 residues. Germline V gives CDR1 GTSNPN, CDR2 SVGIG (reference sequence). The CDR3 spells CAWSVQIGLGLAGDGEQFF.

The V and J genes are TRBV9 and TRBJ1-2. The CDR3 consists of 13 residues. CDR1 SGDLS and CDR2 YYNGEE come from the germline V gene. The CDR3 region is CASSVGQDYGYTF.

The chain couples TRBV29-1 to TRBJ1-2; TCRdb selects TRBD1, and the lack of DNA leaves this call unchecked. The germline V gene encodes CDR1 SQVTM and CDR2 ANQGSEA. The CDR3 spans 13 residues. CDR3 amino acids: CSVVAKQGFGYTF.

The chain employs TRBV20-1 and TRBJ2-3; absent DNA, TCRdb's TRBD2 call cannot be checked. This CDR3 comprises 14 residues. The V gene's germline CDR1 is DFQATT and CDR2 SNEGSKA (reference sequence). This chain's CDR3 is CSAPTHSGTDTQYF.

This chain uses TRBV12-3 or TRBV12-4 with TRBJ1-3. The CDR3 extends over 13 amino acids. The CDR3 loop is CASSLLSGNTIYF.

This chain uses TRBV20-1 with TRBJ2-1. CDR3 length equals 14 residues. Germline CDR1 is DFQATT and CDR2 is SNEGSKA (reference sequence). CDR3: CSARSLAADNEQFF.

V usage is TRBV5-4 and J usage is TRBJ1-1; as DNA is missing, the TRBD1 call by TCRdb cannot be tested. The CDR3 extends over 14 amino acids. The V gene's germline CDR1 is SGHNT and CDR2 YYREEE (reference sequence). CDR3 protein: CASSLGRQGDEAFF.

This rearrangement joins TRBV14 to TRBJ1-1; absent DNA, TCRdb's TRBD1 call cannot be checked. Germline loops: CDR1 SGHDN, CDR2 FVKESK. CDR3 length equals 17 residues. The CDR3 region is CASSQDARGLLNTEAFF.

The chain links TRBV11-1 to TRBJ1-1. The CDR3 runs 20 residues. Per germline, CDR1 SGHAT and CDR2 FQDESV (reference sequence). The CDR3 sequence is CASSLALMGSQLDPNTEAFF.

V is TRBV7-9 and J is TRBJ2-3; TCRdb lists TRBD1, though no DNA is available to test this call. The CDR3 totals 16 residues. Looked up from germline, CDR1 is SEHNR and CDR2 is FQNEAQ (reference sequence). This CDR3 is CASSLGIRESTDTQYF.

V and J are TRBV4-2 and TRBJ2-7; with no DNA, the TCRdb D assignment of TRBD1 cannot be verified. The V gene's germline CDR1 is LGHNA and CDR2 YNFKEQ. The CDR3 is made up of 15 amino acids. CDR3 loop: CASSQGVLNPYEQYF.

The CDR3: CASAAADTQYF. The chain joins TRBV7-9 to TRBJ2-3. Germline values: CDR1 SEHNR, CDR2 FQNEAQ (reference sequence). The CDR3 is made up of 11 amino acids.

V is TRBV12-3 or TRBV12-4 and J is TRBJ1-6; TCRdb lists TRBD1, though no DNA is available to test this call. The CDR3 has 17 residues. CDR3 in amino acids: CASSQLGEKGYNSPLHF.

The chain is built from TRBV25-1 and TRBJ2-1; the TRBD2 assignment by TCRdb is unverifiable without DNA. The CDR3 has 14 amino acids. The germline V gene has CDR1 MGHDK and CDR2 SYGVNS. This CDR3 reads CASSQAGEYNEQFF.

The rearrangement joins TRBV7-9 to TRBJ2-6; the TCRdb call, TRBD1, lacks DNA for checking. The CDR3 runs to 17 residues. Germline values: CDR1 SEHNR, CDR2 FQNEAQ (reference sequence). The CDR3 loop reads CASSLPAAAQGANVLTF.

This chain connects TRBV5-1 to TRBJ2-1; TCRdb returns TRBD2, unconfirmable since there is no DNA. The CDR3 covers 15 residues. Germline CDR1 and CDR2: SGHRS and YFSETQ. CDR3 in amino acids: CASSLGLAKVDEQFF.

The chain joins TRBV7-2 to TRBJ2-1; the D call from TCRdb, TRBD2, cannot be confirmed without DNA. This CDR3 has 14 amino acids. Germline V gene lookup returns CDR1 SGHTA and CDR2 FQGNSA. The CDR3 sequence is CASSPRLAGVIEFF.

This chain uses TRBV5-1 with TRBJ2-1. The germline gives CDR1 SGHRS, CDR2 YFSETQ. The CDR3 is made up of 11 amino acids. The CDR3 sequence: CASSRDYEQFF.

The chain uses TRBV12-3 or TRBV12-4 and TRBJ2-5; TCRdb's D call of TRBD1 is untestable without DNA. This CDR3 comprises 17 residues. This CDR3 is CASSFLGGSEGGETQYF.

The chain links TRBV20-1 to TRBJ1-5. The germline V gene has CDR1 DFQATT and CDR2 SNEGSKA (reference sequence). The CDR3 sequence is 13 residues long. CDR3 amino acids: CSAPLRGHQPQHF.